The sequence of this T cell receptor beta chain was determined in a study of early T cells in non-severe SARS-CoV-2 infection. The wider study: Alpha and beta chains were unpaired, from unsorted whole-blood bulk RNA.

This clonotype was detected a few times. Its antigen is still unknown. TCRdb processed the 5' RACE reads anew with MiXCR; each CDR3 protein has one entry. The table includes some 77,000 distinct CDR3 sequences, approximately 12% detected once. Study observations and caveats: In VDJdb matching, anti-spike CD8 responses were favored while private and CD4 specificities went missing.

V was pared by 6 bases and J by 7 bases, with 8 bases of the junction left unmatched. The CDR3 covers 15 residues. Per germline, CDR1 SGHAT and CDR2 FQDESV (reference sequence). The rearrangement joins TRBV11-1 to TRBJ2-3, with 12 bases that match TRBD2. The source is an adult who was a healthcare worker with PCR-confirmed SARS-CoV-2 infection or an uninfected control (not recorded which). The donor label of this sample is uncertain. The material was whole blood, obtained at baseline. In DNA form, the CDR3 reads TGTGCCAGCAGTGCTAGCGGGAGGGACGCTCATACGCAGTATTTT. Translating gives CASSASGRDAHTQYF.